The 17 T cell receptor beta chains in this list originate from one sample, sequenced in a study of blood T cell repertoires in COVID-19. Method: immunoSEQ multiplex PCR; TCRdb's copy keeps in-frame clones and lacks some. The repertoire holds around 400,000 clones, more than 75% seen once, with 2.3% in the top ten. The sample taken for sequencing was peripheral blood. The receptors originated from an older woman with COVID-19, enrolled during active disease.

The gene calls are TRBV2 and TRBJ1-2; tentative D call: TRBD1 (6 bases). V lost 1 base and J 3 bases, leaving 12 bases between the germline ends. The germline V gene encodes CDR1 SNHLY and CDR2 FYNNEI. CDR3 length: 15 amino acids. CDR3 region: CASSEENRAYYGYTF. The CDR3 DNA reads TGTGCCAGCAGTGAAGAAAACAGGGCTTACTATGGCTACACCTTC.

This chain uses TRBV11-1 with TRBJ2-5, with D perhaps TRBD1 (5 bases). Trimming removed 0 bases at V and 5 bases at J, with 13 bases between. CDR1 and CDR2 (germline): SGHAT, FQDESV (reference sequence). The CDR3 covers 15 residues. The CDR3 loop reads CASSLALGRVETQYF. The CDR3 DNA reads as TGTGCCAGCAGCTTAGCGCTGGGCAGGGTGGAGACCCAGTACTTC.

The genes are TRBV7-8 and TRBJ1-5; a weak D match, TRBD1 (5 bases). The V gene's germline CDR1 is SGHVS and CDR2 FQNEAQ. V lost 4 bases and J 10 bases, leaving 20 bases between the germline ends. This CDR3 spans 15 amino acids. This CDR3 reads CASSSDRWTGGPQHF. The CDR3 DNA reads TGTGCCAGCAGCTCCGACAGATGGACGGGGGGACCCCAGCATTTT.

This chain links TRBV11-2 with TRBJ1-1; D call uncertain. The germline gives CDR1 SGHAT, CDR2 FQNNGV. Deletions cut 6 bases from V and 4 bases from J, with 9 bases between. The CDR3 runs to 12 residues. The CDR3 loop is CASSPIPTEAFF. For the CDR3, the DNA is TGTGCCAGCAGTCCCATTCCCACTGAAGCTTTCTTT.

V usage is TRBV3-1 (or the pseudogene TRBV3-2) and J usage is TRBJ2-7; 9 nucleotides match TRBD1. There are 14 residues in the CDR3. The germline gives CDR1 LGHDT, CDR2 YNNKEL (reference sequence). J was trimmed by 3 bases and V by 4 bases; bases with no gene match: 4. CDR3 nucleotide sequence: TGTGCCAGCAGCCTTTGGGGACAGGGCTACGAGCAGTACTTC. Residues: CASSLWGQGYEQYF.

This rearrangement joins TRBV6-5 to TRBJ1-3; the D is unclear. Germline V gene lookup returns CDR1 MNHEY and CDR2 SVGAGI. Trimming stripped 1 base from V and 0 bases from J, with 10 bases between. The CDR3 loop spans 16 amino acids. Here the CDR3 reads CASSYWSADSGNTIYF. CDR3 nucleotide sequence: TGTGCCAGCAGTTACTGGAGTGCGGACTCTGGAAACACCATATATTTT.

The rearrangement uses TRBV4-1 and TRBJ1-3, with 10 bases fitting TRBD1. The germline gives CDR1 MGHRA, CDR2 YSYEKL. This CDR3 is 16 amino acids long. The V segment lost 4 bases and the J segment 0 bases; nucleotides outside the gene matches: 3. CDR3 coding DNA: TGCGCCAGCAGCCGGGACAGGGGCTTCTCTGGAAACACCATATATTTT. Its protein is CASSRDRGFSGNTIYF.

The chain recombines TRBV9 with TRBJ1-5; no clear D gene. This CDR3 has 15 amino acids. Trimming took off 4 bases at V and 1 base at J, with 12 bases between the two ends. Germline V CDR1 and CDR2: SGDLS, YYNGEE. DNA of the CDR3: TGTGCCAGCAGCTCCGGCTCGGGGAGCAATCAGCCCCAGCATTTT. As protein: CASSSGSGSNQPQHF. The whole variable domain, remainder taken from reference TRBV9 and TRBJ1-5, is DSGVTQTPKHLITATGQRVTLRCSPRSGDLSVYWYQQSLDQGLQFLIQYYNGEERAKGNILERFSAQQFPDLHSELNLSSLELGDSALYFCASSSGSGSNQPQHFGDGTRLSIL.

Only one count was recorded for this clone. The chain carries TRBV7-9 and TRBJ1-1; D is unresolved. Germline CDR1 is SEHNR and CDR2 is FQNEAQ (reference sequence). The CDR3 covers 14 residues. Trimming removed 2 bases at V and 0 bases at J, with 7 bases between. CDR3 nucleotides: TGTGCCAGCAGCTTAACCGGGGTGAACACTGAAGCTTTCTTT. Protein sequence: CASSLTGVNTEAFF.

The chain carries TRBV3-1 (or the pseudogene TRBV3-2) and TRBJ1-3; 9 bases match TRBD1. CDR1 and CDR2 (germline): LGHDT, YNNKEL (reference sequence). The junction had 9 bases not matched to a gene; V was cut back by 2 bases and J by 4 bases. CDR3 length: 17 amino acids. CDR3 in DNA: TGTGCCAGCAGCCAATGGTGGGACAGGGACAGCGGAAACACCATATATTTT. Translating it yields CASSQWWDRDSGNTIYF.

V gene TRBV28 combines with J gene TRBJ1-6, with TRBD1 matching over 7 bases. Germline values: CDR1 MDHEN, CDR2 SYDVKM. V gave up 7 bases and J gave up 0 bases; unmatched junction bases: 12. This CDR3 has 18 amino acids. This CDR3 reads CASISPGTASSYNSPLHF. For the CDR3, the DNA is TGTGCCAGCATCTCCCCCGGGACAGCGAGCTCCTATAATTCACCCCTCCACTTT.

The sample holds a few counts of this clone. CDR3 nucleotide sequence: TGTGCCACCAGTGATTCCTATGAGCAGTTCTTC. This codes for CATSDSYEQFF. The genes are TRBV24-1 and TRBJ2-1, with D hard to call. CDR1 KGHDR and CDR2 SFDVKD come from the germline V gene. There are 11 residues in the CDR3. V was pared by 2 bases and J by 8 bases, with 3 bases between.

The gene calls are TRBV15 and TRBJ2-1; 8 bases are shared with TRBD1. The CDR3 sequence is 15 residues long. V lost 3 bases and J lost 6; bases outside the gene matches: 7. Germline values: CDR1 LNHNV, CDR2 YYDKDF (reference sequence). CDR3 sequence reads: CATSSLRGPGNEQFF. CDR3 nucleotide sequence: TGTGCCACCAGCAGCCTCAGGGGGCCCGGCAATGAGCAGTTCTTC. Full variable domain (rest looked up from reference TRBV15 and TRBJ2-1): DAMVIQNPRYQVTQFGKPVTLSCSQTLNHNVMYWYQQKSSQAPKLLFHYYDKDFNNEADTPDNFQSRRPNTSFCFLDIRSPGLGDTAMYLCATSSLRGPGNEQFFGPGTRLTVL.

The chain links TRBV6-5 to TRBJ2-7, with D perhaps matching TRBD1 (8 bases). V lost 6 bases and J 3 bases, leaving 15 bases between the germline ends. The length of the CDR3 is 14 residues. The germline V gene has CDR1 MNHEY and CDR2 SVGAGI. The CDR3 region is CASRKQGGDYEQYF. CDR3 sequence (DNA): TGTGCCAGCAGGAAACAGGGGGGGGACTACGAGCAGTACTTC.

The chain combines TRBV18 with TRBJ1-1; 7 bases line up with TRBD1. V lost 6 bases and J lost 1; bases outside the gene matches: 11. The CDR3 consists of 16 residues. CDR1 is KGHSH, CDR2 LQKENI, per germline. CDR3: CASSLKTGKGNTEAFF. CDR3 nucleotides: TGTGCCAGCTCCCTCAAGACAGGGAAGGGGAACACTGAAGCTTTCTTT.

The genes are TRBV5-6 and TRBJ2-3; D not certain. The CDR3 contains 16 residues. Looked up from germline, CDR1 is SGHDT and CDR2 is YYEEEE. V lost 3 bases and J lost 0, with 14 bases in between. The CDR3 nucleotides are TGTGCCAGCAGCTCTAGAAAGTTTAGGAGCACAGATACGCAGTATTTT. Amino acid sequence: CASSSRKFRSTDTQYF.

The CDR3 region is CATSDGGLGGNEKLFF. CDR3 coding DNA: TGTGCCACCAGTGACGGCGGTCTCGGGGGAAATGAAAAACTGTTTTTT. The chain combines TRBV24-1 with TRBJ1-4; a possible D gene is TRBD1 (5 bases). V lost 4 bases, J lost 5 bases, and 16 bases lay in between. CDR1 is KGHDR and CDR2 is SFDVKD in the germline V gene. The CDR3 covers 16 residues.